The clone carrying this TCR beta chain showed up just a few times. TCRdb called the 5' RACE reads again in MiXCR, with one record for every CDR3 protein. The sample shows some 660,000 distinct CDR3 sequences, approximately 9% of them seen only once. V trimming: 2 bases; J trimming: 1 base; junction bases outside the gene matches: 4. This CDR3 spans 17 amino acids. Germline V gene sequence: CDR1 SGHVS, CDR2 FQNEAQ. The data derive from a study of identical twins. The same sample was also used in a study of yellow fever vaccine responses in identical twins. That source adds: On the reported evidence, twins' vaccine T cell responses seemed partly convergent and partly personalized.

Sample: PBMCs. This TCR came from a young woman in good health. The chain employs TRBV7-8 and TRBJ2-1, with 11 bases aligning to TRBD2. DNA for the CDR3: TGTGCCAGCAGCTTATTCCCTAGCGGGAGGTCCTACAATGAGCAGTTCTTC. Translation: CASSLFPSGRSYNEQFF.